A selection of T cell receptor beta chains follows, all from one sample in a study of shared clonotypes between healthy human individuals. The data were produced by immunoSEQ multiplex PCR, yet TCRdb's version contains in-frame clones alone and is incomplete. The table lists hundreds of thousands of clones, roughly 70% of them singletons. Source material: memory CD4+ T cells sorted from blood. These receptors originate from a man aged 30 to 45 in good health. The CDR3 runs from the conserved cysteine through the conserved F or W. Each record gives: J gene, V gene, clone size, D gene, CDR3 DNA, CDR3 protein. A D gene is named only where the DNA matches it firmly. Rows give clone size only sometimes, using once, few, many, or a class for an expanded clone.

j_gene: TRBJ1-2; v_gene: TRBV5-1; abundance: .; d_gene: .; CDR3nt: TGCGCCAGCAGCTTGGGGCGACAGAACATTAACTATGGCTACACCTTC; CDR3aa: CASSLGRQNINYGYTF
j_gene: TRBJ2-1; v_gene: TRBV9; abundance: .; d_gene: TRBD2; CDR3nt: TGTGCCAGCAGCGTCCTAGCGGGAGGGTTCGATGAGCAGTTCTTC; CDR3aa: CASSVLAGGFDEQFF
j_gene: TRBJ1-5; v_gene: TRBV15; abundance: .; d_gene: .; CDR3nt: TGTGCCACCAGCAGCGGGCCCCTTTATCAGCCCCAGCATTTT; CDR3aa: CATSSGPLYQPQHF
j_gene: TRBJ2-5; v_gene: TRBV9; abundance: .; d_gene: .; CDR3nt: TGTGCCAGCAGCGTACCCCGGGGTGGGCAAGAGACCCAGTACTTC; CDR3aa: CASSVPRGGQETQYF
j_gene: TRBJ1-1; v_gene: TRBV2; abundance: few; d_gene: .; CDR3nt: TGTGCCAGCATTGTCAGGGGTGGTACTGAAGCTTTCTTT; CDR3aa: CASIVRGGTEAFF
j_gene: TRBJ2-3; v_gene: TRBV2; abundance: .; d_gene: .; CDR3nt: TGTGCCAGCAGGACGGGAGCTACAGATACGCAGTATTTT; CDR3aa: CASRTGATDTQYF
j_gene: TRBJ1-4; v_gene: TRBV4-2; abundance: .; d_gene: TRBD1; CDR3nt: TGTGCCAGCAGCCAAGAAGGGGGACAGGGGGATGAAAAACTGTTTTTT; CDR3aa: CASSQEGGQGDEKLFF
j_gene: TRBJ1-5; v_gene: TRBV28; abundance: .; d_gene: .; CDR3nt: TGTGCCAGCATCCAGGACAGCGGATATCAGCCCCAGCATTTT; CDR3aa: CASIQDSGYQPQHF
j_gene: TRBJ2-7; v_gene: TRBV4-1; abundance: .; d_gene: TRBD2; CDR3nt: TGCGCCAGCAGCCCAAGACCCTTAGCGGGTAGCTCCTACGAGCAGTACTTC; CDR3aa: CASSPRPLAGSSYEQYF
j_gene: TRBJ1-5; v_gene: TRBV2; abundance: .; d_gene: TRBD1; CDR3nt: TGTGCCAGCAGTGGTGGACAGGGTGGCAATCAGCCCCAGCATTTT; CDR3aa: CASSGGQGGNQPQHF
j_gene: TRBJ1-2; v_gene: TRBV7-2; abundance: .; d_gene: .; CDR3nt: TGTGCCAGCAGCTTACAGGAGGGTTTAGGCTACACCTTC; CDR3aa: CASSLQEGLGYTF
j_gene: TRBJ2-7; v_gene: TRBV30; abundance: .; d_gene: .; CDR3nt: TGTGCCTGTGGTCGGGGGTACGAGCAGTACTTC; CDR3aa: CACGRGYEQYF
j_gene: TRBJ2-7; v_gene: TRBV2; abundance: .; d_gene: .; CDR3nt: TGTGCCAGCTATAGCGGAAGCTCCTACGAGCAGTACTTC; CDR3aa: CASYSGSSYEQYF
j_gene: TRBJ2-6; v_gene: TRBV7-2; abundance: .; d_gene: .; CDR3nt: TGTGCCAGCAGCCGTTGGACGGGGGACTCTGGGGCCAACGTCCTGACTTTC; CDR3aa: CASSRWTGDSGANVLTF